These T cell receptor beta chains were read from a single sample in a study of blood T cell repertoires in COVID-19. Method: immunoSEQ multiplex PCR; TCRdb's copy keeps in-frame clones and lacks some. Here the sample spans about 190,000 clones, more than 75% being singletons. Sequencing input: peripheral blood. Every receptor here comes from a human donor in a cohort sampled during active COVID-19. Both conserved end residues are part of each CDR3. D genes are given only for firm matches. The listing skips clone size in some rows; elsewhere it reads once, few, many or a size class.

J gene: TRBJ2-3
CDR3 length: 15
clone size: once
V gene: TRBV4-2
D gene: TRBD2
CDR3 DNA: TGTGCCAGCAGCCAGACTAGCGGGGGGGCAGATACGCAGTATTTT
CDR3 protein: CASSQTSGGADTQYF

J gene: TRBJ1-2
CDR3 length: 13
clone size: once
V gene: TRBV2
D gene: -
CDR3 DNA: TGTGCCAGCAGTTGGCAAGGGGCCTATGGCTACACCTTC
CDR3 protein: CASSWQGAYGYTF

J gene: TRBJ2-6
CDR3 length: 16
clone size: -
V gene: TRBV15
D gene: TRBD1
CDR3 DNA: TGTGCCACGGGACAGGGGCAACCCTCTGGGGCCAACGTCCTGACTTTC
CDR3 protein: CATGQGQPSGANVLTF

J gene: TRBJ2-5
CDR3 length: 14
clone size: -
V gene: TRBV3-1/TRBV3-2
D gene: -
CDR3 DNA: TGTGCCAGCAGCCAAGATGCCGGATTAGCGACCCAGTACTTC
CDR3 protein: CASSQDAGLATQYF

J gene: TRBJ2-5
CDR3 length: 13
clone size: -
V gene: TRBV4-3
D gene: -
CDR3 DNA: TGCGCCAGCAGCCCCGGGGTATCGGAGACTCAGTACTTC
CDR3 protein: CASSPGVSETQYF

J gene: TRBJ1-4
CDR3 length: 15
clone size: -
V gene: TRBV7-2
D gene: TRBD1
CDR3 DNA: TGTGCCAGCAGCCCCCGACAGGGACCGGGAGAAAAACTGTTTTTT
CDR3 protein: CASSPRQGPGEKLFF

J gene: TRBJ1-2
CDR3 length: 14
clone size: -
V gene: TRBV5-1
D gene: TRBD1
CDR3 DNA: TGCGCCAGCAGCTTGACAGGGGGCTATAATGGCTACACCTTC
CDR3 protein: CASSLTGGYNGYTF

J gene: TRBJ1-1
CDR3 length: 17
clone size: few
V gene: TRBV30
D gene: TRBD1
CDR3 DNA: TGTGCCTGGAGGCTCAACAGGGGGCTTGGGATGAACACTGAAGCTTTCTTT
CDR3 protein: CAWRLNRGLGMNTEAFF

J gene: TRBJ2-7
CDR3 length: 15
clone size: -
V gene: TRBV6-4
D gene: -
CDR3 DNA: TGTGCCAGCAGAGGTACCGGGACACTCGCCTACGAGCAGTACTTC
CDR3 protein: CASRGTGTLAYEQYF

J gene: TRBJ1-2
CDR3 length: 14
clone size: -
V gene: TRBV5-1
D gene: TRBD1
CDR3 DNA: TGCGCCAGCAGCTCGGGACAGTCTTCGTATGGCTACACCTTC
CDR3 protein: CASSSGQSSYGYTF

J gene: TRBJ2-1
CDR3 length: 15
clone size: -
V gene: TRBV29-1
D gene: TRBD2
CDR3 DNA: TGCAGCGTGAAACGACTAGCGGAACCCTACAATGAGCAGTTCTTC
CDR3 protein: CSVKRLAEPYNEQFF

J gene: TRBJ2-3
CDR3 length: 14
clone size: -
V gene: TRBV7-2
D gene: -
CDR3 DNA: TGTGCCAGCAGCTTAGACGGGAACACAGATACGCAGTATTTT
CDR3 protein: CASSLDGNTDTQYF

J gene: TRBJ2-7
CDR3 length: 16
clone size: -
V gene: TRBV15
D gene: TRBD1
CDR3 DNA: TGTGCCACCAGCAGAGACCCCCGGACAGGACAGCAAGAGCAGTACTTC
CDR3 protein: CATSRDPRTGQQEQYF

J gene: TRBJ1-5
CDR3 length: 14
clone size: -
V gene: TRBV19
D gene: TRBD1
CDR3 DNA: TGTGCCAGCTCCGGGACAGGGCTCATTCAGCCCCAGCATTTT
CDR3 protein: CASSGTGLIQPQHF

J gene: TRBJ2-2
CDR3 length: 16
clone size: -
V gene: TRBV24-1
D gene: TRBD2
CDR3 DNA: TGTGCCACCAGTGATGGGGGACTAGCGGGTTCCGGGGAGCTGTTTTTT
CDR3 protein: CATSDGGLAGSGELFF

J gene: TRBJ2-2
CDR3 length: 16
clone size: -
V gene: TRBV9
D gene: -
CDR3 DNA: TGTGCCAGCAGCGTAGCGGGGGGCCAGTACACCGGGGAGCTGTTTTTT
CDR3 protein: CASSVAGGQYTGELFF

J gene: TRBJ2-7
CDR3 length: 18
clone size: -
V gene: TRBV7-2
D gene: TRBD1
CDR3 DNA: TGTGCCAGCAGCTTAGAGCCAGGGGGCGCCGGGTATGTCTACGAGCAGTACTTC
CDR3 protein: CASSLEPGGAGYVYEQYF

J gene: TRBJ2-1
CDR3 length: 21
clone size: -
V gene: TRBV5-1
D gene: TRBD2
CDR3 DNA: TGCGCCAGCAGCCCCGCAAACTTAGCGGGGGGTTTTCGGACGCCCTACAATGAGCAGTTCTTC
CDR3 protein: CASSPANLAGGFRTPYNEQFF

J gene: TRBJ2-5
CDR3 length: 11
clone size: -
V gene: TRBV30
D gene: -
CDR3 DNA: TGTGCCTCTCAACTCCCTGAGACCCAGTACTTC
CDR3 protein: CASQLPETQYF

J gene: TRBJ1-4
CDR3 length: 15
clone size: few
V gene: TRBV28
D gene: TRBD1
CDR3 DNA: TGTGCCAGCAGTCTGCCGACAGGGGGAAATGAAAAACTGTTTTTT
CDR3 protein: CASSLPTGGNEKLFF

J gene: TRBJ2-1
CDR3 length: 21
clone size: -
V gene: TRBV4-1
D gene: TRBD1
CDR3 DNA: TGCGCCAGCAGCCAACCGGGCGCGGGACAGGGGTCGAATAGCTCCTACAATGAGCAGTTCTTC
CDR3 protein: CASSQPGAGQGSNSSYNEQFF

J gene: TRBJ1-1
CDR3 length: 13
clone size: -
V gene: TRBV5-1
D gene: -
CDR3 DNA: TGCGCCAGCAGCTCATCAGGCTTCACTGAAGCTTTCTTT
CDR3 protein: CASSSSGFTEAFF

J gene: TRBJ1-3
CDR3 length: 15
clone size: -
V gene: TRBV6-1
D gene: TRBD1
CDR3 DNA: TGTGCCAGCAGTGAATGGGACAGGGGGTTAAACACCATATATTTT
CDR3 protein: CASSEWDRGLNTIYF

J gene: TRBJ2-7
CDR3 length: 13
clone size: -
V gene: TRBV12-3/TRBV12-4
D gene: TRBD1
CDR3 DNA: TGTGCCAGCATGGGAAAGGGGGCCGAGGAGCAGTACTTC
CDR3 protein: CASMGKGAEEQYF

J gene: TRBJ1-4
CDR3 length: 16
clone size: -
V gene: TRBV5-4
D gene: TRBD1
CDR3 DNA: TGTGCCAGCAGCAGAGACAGGGCGCTGACTAATGAAAAACTGTTTTTT
CDR3 protein: CASSRDRALTNEKLFF

J gene: TRBJ1-3
CDR3 length: 16
clone size: -
V gene: TRBV6-6
D gene: TRBD1
CDR3 DNA: TGTGCCAGCAGTTACTCTAACCGGGACAGGGGAAACACCATATATTTT
CDR3 protein: CASSYSNRDRGNTIYF

J gene: TRBJ1-5
CDR3 length: 15
clone size: -
V gene: TRBV7-8
D gene: TRBD1
CDR3 DNA: TGTGCCAGCAGCCGTGGGACAGGGGGAAATCAGCCCCAGCATTTT
CDR3 protein: CASSRGTGGNQPQHF

J gene: TRBJ1-4
CDR3 length: 19
clone size: -
V gene: TRBV6-6
D gene: -
CDR3 DNA: TGTGCCAGCAGTCGGGCCCGCGGGACTCGGCGGGGTATTACTGAAAAACTGTTTTTT
CDR3 protein: CASSRARGTRRGITEKLFF

J gene: TRBJ2-5
CDR3 length: 15
clone size: once
V gene: TRBV9
D gene: -
CDR3 DNA: TGTGCCAGCAGCCTAGGCACGGGACAACAAGAGACCCAGTACTTC
CDR3 protein: CASSLGTGQQETQYF

J gene: TRBJ1-5
CDR3 length: 15
clone size: -
V gene: TRBV7-8
D gene: TRBD1
CDR3 DNA: TGTGCCAGCAGCCCAACAGGGGGCGGGAATCAGCCCCAGCATTTT
CDR3 protein: CASSPTGGGNQPQHF

J gene: TRBJ1-1
CDR3 length: 16
clone size: -
V gene: TRBV19
D gene: -
CDR3 DNA: TGTGCCAGTAGTATAGGTTCCACAGGGATGGCAAAGGCAGCTTTCTTT
CDR3 protein: CASSIGSTGMAKAAFF

J gene: TRBJ1-5
CDR3 length: 13
clone size: -
V gene: TRBV6-1
D gene: -
CDR3 DNA: TGTGCCAGCAGTGAAGAGTGGCGGCAGCCCCAGCATTTT
CDR3 protein: CASSEEWRQPQHF

J gene: TRBJ1-2
CDR3 length: 13
clone size: once
V gene: TRBV12-3/TRBV12-4
D gene: -
CDR3 DNA: TGTGCCAGCAGTTTAAGAGGGTTGAATGGCTACACCTTC
CDR3 protein: CASSLRGLNGYTF

J gene: TRBJ1-2
CDR3 length: 17
clone size: -
V gene: TRBV6-6
D gene: TRBD1
CDR3 DNA: TGTGCCAGCAGTCAGGGGACAGCTGAACTCAGAAGCGATGGCTACACCTTC
CDR3 protein: CASSQGTAELRSDGYTF

J gene: TRBJ2-2
CDR3 length: 16
clone size: -
V gene: TRBV7-6
D gene: -
CDR3 DNA: TGTGCCAGCAGCTTAGAAATTAGCTGGCGCACCGGGGAGCTGTTTTTT
CDR3 protein: CASSLEISWRTGELFF

J gene: TRBJ1-1
CDR3 length: 13
clone size: -
V gene: TRBV11-2
D gene: -
CDR3 DNA: TGTGCCAGCAGTAGTCGGAGGGGCACTGAAGCTTTCTTT
CDR3 protein: CASSSRRGTEAFF

J gene: TRBJ2-5
CDR3 length: 15
clone size: few
V gene: TRBV9
D gene: -
CDR3 DNA: TGTGCCAGCAGCGTAGACCCCGCAGCAGGGGAGACCCAGTACTTC
CDR3 protein: CASSVDPAAGETQYF

J gene: TRBJ2-7
CDR3 length: 13
clone size: many
V gene: TRBV6-5
D gene: -
CDR3 DNA: TGTGCCAGCAGTTCAGGGGTGGGCTACGAGCAGTACTTC
CDR3 protein: CASSSGVGYEQYF

J gene: TRBJ2-4
CDR3 length: 18
clone size: -
V gene: TRBV28
D gene: -
CDR3 DNA: TGTGCCAGCAGTTTGCCAACAGGGAGAGGTTTAGCCAAAAACATTCAGTACTTC
CDR3 protein: CASSLPTGRGLAKNIQYF

J gene: TRBJ1-5
CDR3 length: 14
clone size: few
V gene: TRBV20-1
D gene: -
CDR3 DNA: TGCAGTGCTAGTAAGGGGCCTCAGAATCAGCCCCAGCATTTT
CDR3 protein: CSASKGPQNQPQHF

J gene: TRBJ1-1
CDR3 length: 13
clone size: -
V gene: TRBV10-1
D gene: -
CDR3 DNA: TGCGCCAGCACCAAGGAGCTATGGACTGAAGCTTTCTTT
CDR3 protein: CASTKELWTEAFF